This passage covers 25 T cell receptor beta chains from one sample sequenced in a study of beta chain features in type 1 diabetes. Expressed TCRB transcripts were sequenced after all isolated RNA was converted to cDNA. The data were produced by immunoSEQ multiplex PCR, yet TCRdb's version contains in-frame clones alone and is incomplete. Of some 400,000 clones listed, less than 15% are singletons. The material sequenced was naive CD4+ T cells from blood. The origin of the receptors is a woman in her late teens or twenties in good health.

There are a few counts of this clone. The junction departs from germline at one end; a sequencing error may be responsible. The CDR3 loop is CASRGRQGSHEQYF. The CDR3, as DNA: TGTGCCAGCAGAGGTCGACAGGGCTCCCACGAGCAGTACTTC. The chain is built from TRBV11-2 and TRBJ2-7, with 7 bases that match TRBD1. The CDR3 length is 14 residues. The germline CDR1 and CDR2 sequences are SGHAT and FQNNGV.

This clone was detected a few times. This rearrangement joins TRBV18 to TRBJ2-7; D uncertain. Looked up from germline, CDR1 is KGHSH and CDR2 is LQKENI. The CDR3 is made up of 13 amino acids. Trimming removed 5 bases from V and 3 bases from J, with 11 bases in between. CDR3 DNA sequence: TGTGCCAGCTCAACTTCCGGTGGCTACGAGCAGTACTTC. Translating it yields CASSTSGGYEQYF.

A few counts support this clone. The V call is TRBV29-1, the J call TRBJ2-1; D gene ambiguous. The germline V and J ends were trimmed by 6 bases and 8 bases, with 14 bases remaining between them. Germline CDR1 reads SQVTM; CDR2 reads ANQGSEA. The CDR3 extends over 12 amino acids. In DNA form, the CDR3 reads TGCAGCGTGATTATTCGTTCGGATGAGCAGTTCTTC. It codes for CSVIIRSDEQFF.

This clone has more than one count but fewer than ten. The chain combines TRBV29-1 with TRBJ1-2, with 9 bases aligning to TRBD1. V lost 6 bases to trimming and J lost 2 bases; unmatched junction nucleotides: 4. This CDR3 has 13 residues. CDR1 SQVTM and CDR2 ANQGSEA come from the germline V gene. CDR3 sequence (DNA): TGCAGCGTGACAGGGGGGACCAACTATGGCTACACCTTC. It encodes CSVTGGTNYGYTF. Full variable domain (outside the CDR3, taken from reference TRBV29-1 and TRBJ1-2): SAVISQKPSRDICQRGTSLTIQCQVDSQVTMMFWYRQQPGQSLTLIATANQGSEATYESGFVIDKFPISRPNLTFSTLTVSNMSPEDSSIYLCSVTGGTNYGYTFGSGTRLTVV.

The rearrangement uses TRBV5-1 and TRBJ2-7; 8 positions match TRBD1. Germline V gives CDR1 SGHRS, CDR2 YFSETQ. This CDR3 has 13 amino acids. The V and J ends lost 8 bases and 12 bases, in that order; junction bases with no gene match: 16. In DNA form, the CDR3 reads TGCGCCAGTCATCGACAGGGGTCGGGAGTGTTGTACTTC. The encoded protein is CASHRQGSGVLYF.

This clone came up a few times. J is TRBJ1-1 and V is TRBV9; 8 bases are a match to TRBD1. V shed 3 bases and J 0 bases; nucleotides not matched to a gene: 1. Germline loops: CDR1 SGDLS, CDR2 YYNGEE. The CDR3 length is 14 residues. The CDR3: CASSGDRMNTEAFF. CDR3 in DNA: TGTGCCAGCAGCGGGGACAGGATGAACACTGAAGCTTTCTTT. Using reference TRBV9 and TRBJ1-1 for the parts outside the CDR3, the full variable domain is DSGVTQTPKHLITATGQRVTLRCSPRSGDLSVYWYQQSLDQGLQFLIQYYNGEERAKGNILERFSAQQFPDLHSELNLSSLELGDSALYFCASSGDRMNTEAFFGQGTRLTVV.

A word on this clone: The identical CDR3 is also encoded by other nucleotide sequences in the sample. The chain has TRBV9 and TRBJ2-3; 7 nucleotides line up with TRBD2. Trimming at V came to 1 base and at J to 1 base, leaving 3 bases not matched to a gene. This CDR3 comprises 15 residues. Germline V gene sequence: CDR1 SGDLS, CDR2 YYNGEE. The CDR3 region has the DNA TGTGCCAGCAGCGTACGTCTAGCGGGCACAGATACGCAGTATTTT. This codes for CASSVRLAGTDTQYF.

This chain connects TRBV19 to TRBJ1-5, with D uncertain. The germline V gene has CDR1 LNHDA and CDR2 SQIVND (reference sequence). The V end was cut by 2 bases, the J end by 6 bases, with 11 bases between. This CDR3 contains 14 residues. Here the CDR3 reads CASSIPAVIQPQHF. The CDR3 bases are TGTGCCAGTAGTATACCAGCGGTCATTCAGCCCCAGCATTTT.

This chain links TRBV29-1 with TRBJ1-1; D is uncertain. CDR1 SQVTM and CDR2 ANQGSEA come from the germline V gene. V dropped 0 bases and J dropped 0 bases, with 5 bases sitting between them. The CDR3 spans 13 residues. The CDR3 spells CSVEDSLNTEAFF. CDR3 nucleotides: TGCAGCGTTGAAGATAGTCTGAACACTGAAGCTTTCTTT.

This clone has a handful of counts. V gene TRBV5-1 combines with J gene TRBJ1-5, with D uncertain. The V gene lost 0 bases and the J gene lost 9 bases, with 10 bases spanning the gap. This CDR3 is 13 amino acids long. The V gene's germline CDR1 is SGHRS and CDR2 YFSETQ. In nucleotides, the CDR3 is TGCGCCAGCAGCTTGGACAGTGTAGGGCCCCAGCATTTT. It translates to CASSLDSVGPQHF.

The chain uses TRBV5-1 and TRBJ2-7; 10 bases are a match to TRBD1. This CDR3 region has 16 residues. The germline V gene encodes CDR1 SGHRS and CDR2 YFSETQ. The V gene end was trimmed by 3 bases and the J gene end by 6 bases; junction bases not matched to a gene: 12. CDR3 amino acids: CASSWGDRGPHSEQYF. CDR3 sequence (DNA): TGCGCCAGCAGCTGGGGGGACAGGGGACCTCACAGCGAGCAGTACTTC.

The rearrangement joins TRBV6-1 to TRBJ1-5; tentatively, D is TRBD1 (5 bases). Trimming took 7 bases from V and 2 from J, leaving 12 bases between them. The CDR3 is 14 amino acids. The germline V gene encodes CDR1 MNHNS and CDR2 SASEGT. The CDR3 nucleotides are TGTGCCAGCAAGGAGGGGTCGGGCAATCAGCCCCAGCATTTT. Translation gives CASKEGSGNQPQHF.

This sequence joins TRBV7-9 and TRBJ2-1, with 8 bases aligning to TRBD2. This CDR3 contains 16 residues. In germline, CDR1 is SEHNR, CDR2 FQNEAQ (reference sequence). J was trimmed by 2 bases and V by 4 bases; bases with no gene match: 7. The CDR3 coding sequence is TGTGCCAGCAGCTCCCCGGGACTAGAGACCTACAATGAGCAGTTCTTC. It yields the protein CASSSPGLETYNEQFF.

The chain uses TRBV30 and TRBJ1-5; 10 bases are a match to TRBD1. The ends lost 8 bases at V and 6 bases at J; junction bases unmatched: 7. Germline CDR1 and CDR2: GTSNPN and SVGIG (reference sequence). This CDR3 region has 13 residues. CDR3 DNA sequence: TGTGCCGGGGGACAGGGGAATGGTCAGCCCCAGCATTTT. Protein: CAGGQGNGQPQHF.

A few counts support this clone. The gene calls are TRBV4-3 and TRBJ2-6, with D possibly TRBD2 on 5 matching bases. CDR1 LGHNA and CDR2 YSLEER come from the germline V gene. This CDR3 region has 19 residues. V lost 0 bases to trimming and J lost 0 bases, with 15 bases between them. CDR3 amino acids: CASSQEADRGLSGANVLTF. The CDR3 DNA sequence: TGCGCCAGCAGCCAAGAAGCGGACCGAGGCCTCTCTGGGGCCAACGTCCTGACTTTC.

The rearrangement joins TRBV6-5 to TRBJ1-2; no reliable D call. This CDR3 is built from 13 residues. The germline V gene has CDR1 MNHEY and CDR2 SVGAGI. Trimming took off 1 base at V and 4 bases at J, with 7 bases between the two ends. CDR3 sequence: CASSYYVGYGYTF. In DNA form, the CDR3 reads TGTGCCAGCAGTTACTACGTCGGCTATGGCTACACCTTC.

The sample holds a few counts of this clone. V and J are TRBV18 and TRBJ2-3, with TRBD2 as a possible D gene (6 bases). The V gene's germline CDR1 is KGHSH and CDR2 LQKENI. This CDR3 spans 16 amino acids. The V and J ends lost 0 bases and 0 bases respectively, with 10 bases between them. CDR3: CASSPPLRDSTDTQYF. CDR3 DNA: TGTGCCAGCTCACCACCGTTGCGGGACAGCACAGATACGCAGTATTTT.

The chain combines TRBV18 with TRBJ1-1; D is ambiguous. This CDR3 has 15 amino acids. CDR1 and CDR2 (germline): KGHSH, LQKENI. Trimming pared 1 base from V and 0 bases from J, leaving 9 bases between. CDR3 coding DNA: TGTGCCAGCTCACCACTCCCACAGTTGAACACTGAAGCTTTCTTT. The encoded protein is CASSPLPQLNTEAFF.

As concerns this clone: The junction differs from germline at one of its ends, possibly a read error. The chain has TRBV5-1 and TRBJ1-1; D may be TRBD1 (6 bases). The V gene's germline CDR1 is SGHRS and CDR2 YFSETQ. There are 14 residues in the CDR3. The CDR3 loop is CASGLQGLNTEAFF. Written as DNA, the CDR3 is TGCGCCAGCGGCTTACAGGGCTTGAACACTGAAGCTTTCTTT.

The gene calls are TRBV5-1 and TRBJ1-4, with 11 bases identical to TRBD1. With 0 bases clipped from V and 8 bases from J, the junction kept 6 bases outside the gene matches. Germline CDR1 and CDR2: SGHRS and YFSETQ. CDR3 length equals 16 residues. The CDR3, as DNA: TGCGCCAGCAGCTTGGCCGGACAGGGGGCGGGAGAAAAACTGTTTTTT. Translated, it gives CASSLAGQGAGEKLFF. The full variable domain, in which reference TRBV5-1 and TRBJ1-4 provide the parts outside the CDR3, is KAGVTQTPRYLIKTRGQQVTLSCSPISGHRSVSWYQQTPGQGLQFLFEYFSETQRNKGNFPGRFSGRQFSNSRSEMNVSTLELGDSALYLCASSLAGQGAGEKLFFGSGTQLSVL.

The chain recombines TRBV7-2 with TRBJ2-1; tentative D call: TRBD1 (6 bases). CDR3 length: 14 residues. Germline V gene sequence: CDR1 SGHTA, CDR2 FQGNSA. V lost 1 base and J lost 12, with 16 bases in between. CDR3 in amino acids: CASSLEGAGVGQFF. DNA of the CDR3: TGTGCCAGCAGCTTAGAAGGGGCAGGGGTGGGGCAGTTCTTC.

This sequence joins TRBV6-1 and TRBJ2-7, with TRBD1 identical over 7 bases. The CDR3 sequence is 11 residues long. Germline CDR1 reads MNHNS; CDR2 reads SASEGT. V trimming: 0 bases; J trimming: 12 bases; junction bases outside the gene matches: 2. This chain's CDR3 is CASSEAGGGYF. DNA for the CDR3: TGTGCCAGCAGTGAAGCAGGGGGCGGGTACTTC.

This clone was seen only a few times. The J gene is TRBJ2-7, the V gene TRBV28; 8 bases are shared with TRBD1. After removal of 3 bases from V and 6 bases from J, the junction contained 10 bases not matched to a gene. Germline loops: CDR1 MDHEN, CDR2 SYDVKM. This CDR3 has 15 amino acids. DNA of the CDR3: TGTGCCAGCAGTTTGATCGGGACAGGACACCGCGAGCAGTACTTC. Encoded protein: CASSLIGTGHREQYF.

V gene TRBV28 combines with J gene TRBJ2-7; 8 bases line up with TRBD2. The CDR3 consists of 14 residues. J gave up 4 bases and V 6 bases, and 8 bases lay outside the gene matches. Per germline, CDR1 MDHEN and CDR2 SYDVKM. The CDR3 coding sequence is TGTGCCAGCAGAAAGCGGGAGCTGGGGTACGAGCAGTACTTC. Residues: CASRKRELGYEQYF.

The genes are TRBV9 and TRBJ2-6; weak D call: TRBD2 (5 bases). The CDR3 extends over 14 amino acids. V dropped 2 bases and J dropped 4 bases, with 7 bases sitting between them. In germline, CDR1 is SGDLS, CDR2 YYNGEE. The CDR3 DNA follows: TGTGCCAGCAGCGTGAGGGTAGGGGCCAACGTCCTGACTTTC. Translating gives CASSVRVGANVLTF.